Below are 21 T cell receptor beta chains sequenced from a single sample in a study of regulatory T cells in long-lasting Graves disease. Arm-PCR of CDR3 regions with iRepertoire HTBI primers generated TCR beta libraries. TCRdb reanalysed the multiplex PCR reads using MiXCR and keeps one entry per CDR3 protein. This table has hundreds of thousands of distinct CDR3 sequences, 16% appearing once. Time point defined: newly diagnosed GD, antithyroid drugs for less than 3 months. The TCR library was made from RNA extracted from PBMCs. This sample also appeared in a second study, on T cells in Graves' hyperthyroidism and ophthalmopathy.

The source was peripheral blood mononuclear cells (PBMCs), collected at new diagnosis, from a patient treated with antithyroid drugs. Every receptor here comes from a woman in her twenties or thirties with Graves disease.

This chain joins TRBV6-2 or TRBV6-3 and TRBJ2-3; 7 bases map to TRBD2. The CDR3 sequence is 18 residues long. V lost 0 bases and J lost 2; bases outside the gene matches: 11. Germline CDR1 and CDR2: MNHEY and SVGEGT. The CDR3 protein is CASSYSTRGGLATDTQYF. CDR3 nucleotide sequence: TGTGCCAGCAGTTACTCGACCCGCGGGGGATTGGCCACAGATACGCAGTATTTT.

CDR3 DNA: TGTGCCACCAGTGATTCAGGGAATCAGCCCCAGCATTTT. Its translation: CATSDSGNQPQHF. The rearrangement uses TRBV24-1 and TRBJ1-5; D possibly corresponds to TRBD1 (5 bases). The CDR3 has 13 residues. The germline V and J ends were trimmed by 2 bases and 4 bases, with 5 bases remaining between them. Germline-derived CDR1 and CDR2 are KGHDR and SFDVKD.

The rearrangement joins TRBV7-3 to TRBJ1-1; D is ambiguous. CDR3 length: 13 residues. Trimming pared 1 base from V and 11 bases from J, leaving 14 bases between. The germline V gene has CDR1 SGHTA and CDR2 FQGTGA. In DNA, the CDR3 is TGTGCCAGCAGCTTAAATGTCCAAAGCCGGGCTTTCTTT. Its protein is CASSLNVQSRAFF.

This clonotype has only a few counts. CDR3 bases: TGTGCCAGCAGCTTAGCGGGGTCAGGGGCGTCGTTGGAGCAGTACTTC. It encodes CASSLAGSGASLEQYF. The genes are TRBV7-2 and TRBJ2-7, with D possibly matching TRBD1 (6 bases). CDR1 is SGHTA, CDR2 FQGNSA, per germline. This CDR3 has 16 residues. Trimming left V 0 bases short and J 7 bases short, with 19 bases between.

This clonotype was seen repeatedly, ten times or more. The chain recombines TRBV6-5 with TRBJ1-4, with D tentatively TRBD1 (5 bases). Per the germline V gene, CDR1 is MNHEY and CDR2 is SVGAGI. V was shortened by 2 bases and J by 0 bases, with 13 bases between the two germline ends. This CDR3 contains 17 residues. The CDR3 is CASSYQGDLTTNEKLFF. DNA of the CDR3: TGTGCCAGCAGTTACCAGGGCGACTTAACAACTAATGAAAAACTGTTTTTT.

This clonotype was recorded many times. The chain links TRBV27 to TRBJ2-1; 8 bases are shared with TRBD1. V lost 6 bases and J lost 7; bases outside the gene matches: 11. This CDR3 region has 15 residues. The germline CDR1 and CDR2 sequences are MNHEY and SMNVEV (reference sequence). The CDR3 loop reads CASRHRDRPGNEQFF. CDR3 in DNA: TGTGCCAGCAGGCACCGGGACAGGCCGGGGAATGAGCAGTTCTTC.

This clonotype was counted many times. The chain recombines TRBV6-2 or TRBV6-3 with TRBJ1-4; D is perhaps TRBD1 (6 bases). The V end was cut by 4 bases, the J end by 8 bases, with 11 bases between. This CDR3 spans 13 amino acids. Germline lookup yields CDR1 MNHEY and CDR2 SVGEGT. DNA for the CDR3: TGTGCCAGCAGTTCCCCAGGACAGGAAAAACTGTTTTTT. Translating it yields CASSSPGQEKLFF.

This clonotype was recorded many times. The gene calls are TRBV30 and TRBJ1-5; a weak D match, TRBD1 (5 bases). The V gene's germline CDR1 is GTSNPN and CDR2 SVGIG (reference sequence). The CDR3 length is 16 residues. Trimming cost V 1 base and J 4 bases, with 17 bases left between them. The CDR3 DNA reads TGTGCCTGGAGTGCGTTGGGATTGCAGGGAAATCAGCCCCAGCATTTT. Translation gives CAWSALGLQGNQPQHF.

This clonotype appeared many times. The chain links TRBV10-2 to TRBJ1-4; D remains unclear. Trimming left V 3 bases short and J 7 bases short, with 12 bases between. The CDR3 has 14 amino acids. Germline V gives CDR1 WSHSY, CDR2 SAAADI. CDR3 sequence: CASSDATPREKLFF. The CDR3 DNA reads as TGCGCCAGCAGTGATGCAACGCCGCGTGAAAAACTGTTTTTT.

The V call is TRBV10-3, the J call TRBJ2-5; tentative D call: TRBD1 (6 bases). CDR3 length: 13 residues. V was pared by 10 bases and J by 2 bases, with 14 bases between. Germline-derived CDR1 and CDR2 are ENHRY and SYGVKD. The CDR3 DNA is TGTGCCACACGACAGGACCCTCAAGAGACCCAGTACTTC. Translated: CATRQDPQETQYF.

In this sample, this clonotype turned up many times. The chain uses TRBV7-8 and TRBJ1-5, with D maybe TRBD1 (5 bases). Trimming removed 5 bases at V and 2 bases at J, with 13 bases between. This CDR3 has 15 amino acids. Germline V CDR1 and CDR2: SGHVS, FQNEAQ. The chain's CDR3 is CASSPTVSGNQPQHF. Here the CDR3 DNA reads TGTGCCAGCAGCCCGACAGTATCAGGCAATCAGCCCCAGCATTTT. The full variable domain, rest sourced from reference TRBV7-8 and TRBJ1-5, is GAGVSQSPRYKVAKRGQDVALRCDPISGHVSLFWYQQALGQGPEFLTYFQNEAQLDKSGLPSDRFFAERPEGSVSTLKIQRTQQEDSAVYLCASSPTVSGNQPQHFGDGTRLSIL.

The chain employs TRBV7-9 and TRBJ2-2, with D hard to call. V shed 3 bases and J shed 6 bases, with 5 bases lying between them. Per germline, CDR1 SEHNR and CDR2 FQNEAQ (reference sequence). This CDR3 has 12 residues. Here the CDR3 reads CASSFYPGELFF. In nucleotides, the CDR3 is TGTGCCAGCAGCTTCTACCCCGGGGAGCTGTTTTTT.

This clonotype was observed at least ten times. The rearrangement links TRBV12-3 or TRBV12-4 to TRBJ2-7, with D unresolved. The CDR3 runs to 12 residues. The germline V and J ends were trimmed by 5 bases and 6 bases, with 11 bases remaining between them. CDR3 loop: CASSHAGSEQYF. The CDR3 DNA follows: TGTGCCAGCAGTCACGCCGGCAGCGAGCAGTACTTC.

This clonotype was picked up many times. This chain joins TRBV12-3 or TRBV12-4 and TRBJ2-5; the match to TRBD1 covers 8 bases. There are 15 residues in the CDR3. J lost 2 bases, V lost 5 bases, and 7 bases had no gene match. CDR3 amino acids: CASSAGRGQQETQYF. The CDR3 DNA reads as TGTGCCAGCAGTGCCGGCAGGGGGCAGCAAGAGACCCAGTACTTC.

This clonotype was counted many times. This sequence joins TRBV5-1 and TRBJ2-1; 12 bases fit TRBD2. Germline loops: CDR1 SGHRS, CDR2 YFSETQ. The length of the CDR3 is 16 residues. With 4 bases clipped from V and 4 bases from J, the junction kept 6 bases outside the gene matches. The CDR3 here is CASSQRTSGIYNEQFF. The CDR3 DNA follows: TGCGCCAGCAGCCAACGGACTAGCGGGATTTACAATGAGCAGTTCTTC.

The table lists this clonotype with a few counts. The chain has TRBV5-1 and TRBJ2-3, with D possibly matching TRBD1 (5 bases). Trimming took 3 bases from V and 2 from J, leaving 13 bases between them. Germline CDR1 reads SGHRS; CDR2 reads YFSETQ. CDR3 size: 15 residues. The CDR3 region has the DNA TGCGCCAGCAGCTCCCCCGACAGAAACACAGATACGCAGTATTTT. This translates into CASSSPDRNTDTQYF.

This clonotype was detected many times. The chain recombines TRBV20-1 with TRBJ2-3; TRBD1 aligns across 9 bases. V was clipped by 5 bases and J by 2 bases; unmatched bases: 8. The germline CDR1 and CDR2 sequences are DFQATT and SNEGSKA (reference sequence). CDR3 length: 15 residues. CDR3 amino acids: CSAGKGQGNTDTQYF. In nucleotides, the CDR3 is TGCAGTGCTGGAAAGGGACAGGGCAACACAGATACGCAGTATTTT.

The V gene is TRBV20-1, the J gene TRBJ2-4, with a weak D call TRBD1 (5 bases). The germline V and J ends were trimmed by 5 bases and 7 bases, with 18 bases remaining between them. The CDR3 extends over 14 amino acids. Germline-derived CDR1 and CDR2 are DFQATT and SNEGSKA (reference sequence). CDR3 sequence reads: CSAARSGKSNIQYF. The CDR3 nucleotides are TGCAGTGCTGCCAGATCAGGGAAGTCGAACATTCAGTACTTC.

This clonotype was counted many times. In DNA form, the CDR3 reads TGCGCCAGCAGCTTGGGGGGGAGTGGTTTGTATGAGCAGTTCTTC. Its translation is CASSLGGSGLYEQFF. The rearrangement joins TRBV5-1 to TRBJ2-1, with D perhaps TRBD1 or TRBD2 (5 bases each). The CDR3 has 15 amino acids. The germline V and J ends were trimmed by 0 bases and 8 bases, with 15 bases remaining between them. Per the germline V gene, CDR1 is SGHRS and CDR2 is YFSETQ. The full variable domain, with the rest looked up from reference TRBV5-1 and TRBJ2-1, is KAGVTQTPRYLIKTRGQQVTLSCSPISGHRSVSWYQQTPGQGLQFLFEYFSETQRNKGNFPGRFSGRQFSNSRSEMNVSTLELGDSALYLCASSLGGSGLYEQFFGPGTRLTVL.

This clonotype was recorded at least ten times. This sequence joins TRBV10-3 and TRBJ2-5; TRBD1 matches at 9 bases. This CDR3 comprises 14 residues. Germline V lookup: CDR1 ENHRY, CDR2 SYGVKD. The trim removed 5 bases at V and 3 bases at J, leaving 4 bases unmatched. CDR3: CAISTTGGEETQYF. The CDR3, as DNA: TGTGCCATCAGTACAACAGGGGGCGAAGAGACCCAGTACTTC.

This chain joins TRBV6-1 and TRBJ2-7; maybe TRBD1 (6 bases). Germline lookup yields CDR1 MNHNS and CDR2 SASEGT. This CDR3 region has 16 residues. Trimming cost V 4 bases and J 5 bases, with 21 bases left between them. This CDR3 is CASSVPVQGSYHEQYF. The CDR3 coding sequence is TGTGCCAGCAGTGTTCCTGTACAGGGCTCCTACCACGAGCAGTACTTC.